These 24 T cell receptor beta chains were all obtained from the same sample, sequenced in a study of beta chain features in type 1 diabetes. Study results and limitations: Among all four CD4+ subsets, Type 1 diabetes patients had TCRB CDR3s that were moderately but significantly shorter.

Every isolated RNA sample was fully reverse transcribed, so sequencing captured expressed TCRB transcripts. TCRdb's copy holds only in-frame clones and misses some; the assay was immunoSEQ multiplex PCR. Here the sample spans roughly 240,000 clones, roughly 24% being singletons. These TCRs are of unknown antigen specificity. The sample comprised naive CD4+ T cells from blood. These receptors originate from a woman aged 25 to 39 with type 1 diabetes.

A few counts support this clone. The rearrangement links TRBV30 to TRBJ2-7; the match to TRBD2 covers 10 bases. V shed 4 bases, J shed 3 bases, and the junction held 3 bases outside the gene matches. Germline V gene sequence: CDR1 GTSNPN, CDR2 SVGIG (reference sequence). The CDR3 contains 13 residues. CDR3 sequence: CAWTSGGRYEQYF. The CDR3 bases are TGTGCCTGGACTAGCGGGGGACGCTACGAGCAGTACTTC.

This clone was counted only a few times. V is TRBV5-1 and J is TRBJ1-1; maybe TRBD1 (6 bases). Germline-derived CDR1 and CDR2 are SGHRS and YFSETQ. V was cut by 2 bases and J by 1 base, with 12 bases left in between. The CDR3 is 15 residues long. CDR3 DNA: TGCGCCAGCAGCTTTCTTGGACAGACGAACACTGAAGCTTTCTTT. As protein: CASSFLGQTNTEAFF.

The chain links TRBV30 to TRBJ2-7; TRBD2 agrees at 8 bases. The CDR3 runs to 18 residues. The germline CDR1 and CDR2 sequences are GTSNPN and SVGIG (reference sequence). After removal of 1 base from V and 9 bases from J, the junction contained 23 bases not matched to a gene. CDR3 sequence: CAWSETGGPEISRRGQYF. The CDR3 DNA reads TGTGCCTGGAGTGAAACGGGAGGGCCAGAGATTTCCCGGCGGGGGCAGTACTTC.

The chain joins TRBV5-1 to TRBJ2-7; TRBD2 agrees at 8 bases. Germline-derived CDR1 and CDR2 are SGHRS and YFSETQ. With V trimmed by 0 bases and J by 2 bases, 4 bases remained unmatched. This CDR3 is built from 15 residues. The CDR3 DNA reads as TGCGCCAGCAGCTTGGGACTAGCGACTCCCTACGAGCAGTACTTC. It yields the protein CASSLGLATPYEQYF.

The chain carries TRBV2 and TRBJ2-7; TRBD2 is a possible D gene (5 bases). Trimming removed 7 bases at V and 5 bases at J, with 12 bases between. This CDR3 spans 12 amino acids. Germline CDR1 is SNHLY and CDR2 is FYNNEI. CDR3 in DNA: TGTGCCAGCAAGCGGACGGTTCACGAGCAGTACTTC. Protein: CASKRTVHEQYF.

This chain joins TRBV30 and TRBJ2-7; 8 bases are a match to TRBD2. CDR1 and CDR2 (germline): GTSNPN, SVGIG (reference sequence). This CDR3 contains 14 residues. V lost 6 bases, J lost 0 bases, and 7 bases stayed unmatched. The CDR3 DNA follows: TGTGCCTGCCCTCGGGAGGGTAGCTCCTACGAGCAGTACTTC. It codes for CACPREGSSYEQYF.

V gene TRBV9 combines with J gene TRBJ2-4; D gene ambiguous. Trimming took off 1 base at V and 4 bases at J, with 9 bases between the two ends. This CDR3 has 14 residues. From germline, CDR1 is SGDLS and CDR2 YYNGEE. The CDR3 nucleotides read TGTGCCAGCAGCGTAAACTTCGCAAAAAACATTCAGTACTTC. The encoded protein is CASSVNFAKNIQYF. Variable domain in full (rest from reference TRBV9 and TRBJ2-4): DSGVTQTPKHLITATGQRVTLRCSPRSGDLSVYWYQQSLDQGLQFLIQYYNGEERAKGNILERFSAQQFPDLHSELNLSSLELGDSALYFCASSVNFAKNIQYFGAGTRLSVL.

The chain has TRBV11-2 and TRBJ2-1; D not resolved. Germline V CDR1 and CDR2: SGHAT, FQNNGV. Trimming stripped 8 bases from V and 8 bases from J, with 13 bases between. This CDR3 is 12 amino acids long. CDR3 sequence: CASRQALDEQFF. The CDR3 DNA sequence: TGTGCCAGCCGCCAGGCACTTGATGAGCAGTTCTTC. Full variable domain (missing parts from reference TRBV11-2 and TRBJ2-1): EAGVAQSPRYKIIEKRQSVAFWCNPISGHATLYWYQQILGQGPKLLIQFQNNGVVDDSQLPKDRFSAERLKGVDSTLKIQPAKLEDSAVYLCASRQALDEQFFGPGTRLTVL.

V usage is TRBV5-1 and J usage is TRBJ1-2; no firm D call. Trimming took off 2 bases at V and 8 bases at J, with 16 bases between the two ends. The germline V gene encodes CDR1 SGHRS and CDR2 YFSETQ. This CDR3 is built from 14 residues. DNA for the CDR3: TGCGCCAGCAGCTTCGAGGGAGTGATTAGCGGCTACACCTTC. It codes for CASSFEGVISGYTF.

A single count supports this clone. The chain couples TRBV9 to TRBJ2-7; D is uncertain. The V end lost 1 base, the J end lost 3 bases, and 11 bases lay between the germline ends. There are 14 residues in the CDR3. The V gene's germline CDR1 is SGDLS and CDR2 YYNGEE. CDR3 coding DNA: TGTGCCAGCAGCGTAAGTGTGTCCGGCTACGAGCAGTACTTC. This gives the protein CASSVSVSGYEQYF.

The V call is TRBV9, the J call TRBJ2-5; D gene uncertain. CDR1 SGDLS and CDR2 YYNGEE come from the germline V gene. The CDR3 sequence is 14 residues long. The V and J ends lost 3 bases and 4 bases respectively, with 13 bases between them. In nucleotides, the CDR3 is TGTGCCAGCAGCGCCTCGGGTGGTCGAGAGACCCAGTACTTC. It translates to CASSASGGRETQYF. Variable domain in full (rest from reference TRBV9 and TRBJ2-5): DSGVTQTPKHLITATGQRVTLRCSPRSGDLSVYWYQQSLDQGLQFLIQYYNGEERAKGNILERFSAQQFPDLHSELNLSSLELGDSALYFCASSASGGRETQYFGPGTRLLVL.

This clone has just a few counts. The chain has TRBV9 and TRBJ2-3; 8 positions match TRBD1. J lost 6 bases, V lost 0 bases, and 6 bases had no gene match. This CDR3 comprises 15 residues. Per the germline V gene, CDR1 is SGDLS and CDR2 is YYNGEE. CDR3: CASSVGAGGLDTQYF. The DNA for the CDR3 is TGTGCCAGCAGCGTAGGGGCAGGGGGCCTGGATACGCAGTATTTT.

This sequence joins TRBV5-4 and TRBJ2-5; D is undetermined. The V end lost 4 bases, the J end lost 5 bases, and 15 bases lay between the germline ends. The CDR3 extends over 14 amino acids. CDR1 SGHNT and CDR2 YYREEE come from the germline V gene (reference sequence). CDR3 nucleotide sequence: TGTGCCAGCAGCCCACAACAGAGTCCGGAGACCCAGTACTTC. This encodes CASSPQQSPETQYF.

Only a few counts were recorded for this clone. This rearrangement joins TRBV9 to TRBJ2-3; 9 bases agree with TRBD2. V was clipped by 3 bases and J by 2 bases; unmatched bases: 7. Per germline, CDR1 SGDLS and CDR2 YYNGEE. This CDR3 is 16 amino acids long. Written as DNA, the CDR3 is TGTGCCAGCAGCGCTGAGACTAGCGGCTTCACAGATACGCAGTATTTT. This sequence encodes CASSAETSGFTDTQYF.

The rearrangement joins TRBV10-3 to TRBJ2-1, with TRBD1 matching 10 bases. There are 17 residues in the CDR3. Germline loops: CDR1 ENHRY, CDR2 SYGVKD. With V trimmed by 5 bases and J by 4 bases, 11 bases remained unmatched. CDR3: CAISSLTGTGAYNEQFF. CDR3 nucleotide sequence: TGTGCCATCAGTTCTCTAACCGGGACAGGGGCATACAATGAGCAGTTCTTC.

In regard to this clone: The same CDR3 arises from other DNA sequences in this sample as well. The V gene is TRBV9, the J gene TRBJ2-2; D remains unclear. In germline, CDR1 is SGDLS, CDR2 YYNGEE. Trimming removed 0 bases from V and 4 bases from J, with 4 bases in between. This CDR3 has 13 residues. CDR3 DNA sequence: TGTGCCAGCAGCGTAGGAGCCACCGGGGAGCTGTTTTTT. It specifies CASSVGATGELFF. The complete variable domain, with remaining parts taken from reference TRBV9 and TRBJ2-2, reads DSGVTQTPKHLITATGQRVTLRCSPRSGDLSVYWYQQSLDQGLQFLIQYYNGEERAKGNILERFSAQQFPDLHSELNLSSLELGDSALYFCASSVGATGELFFGEGSRLTVL.

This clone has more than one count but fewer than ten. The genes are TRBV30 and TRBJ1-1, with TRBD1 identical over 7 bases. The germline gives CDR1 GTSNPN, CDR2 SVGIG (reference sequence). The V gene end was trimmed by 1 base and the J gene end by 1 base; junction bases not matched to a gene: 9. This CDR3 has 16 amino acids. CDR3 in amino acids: CAWSGPLGQRNTEAFF. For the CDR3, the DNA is TGTGCCTGGAGTGGGCCCTTGGGACAGAGGAACACTGAAGCTTTCTTT.

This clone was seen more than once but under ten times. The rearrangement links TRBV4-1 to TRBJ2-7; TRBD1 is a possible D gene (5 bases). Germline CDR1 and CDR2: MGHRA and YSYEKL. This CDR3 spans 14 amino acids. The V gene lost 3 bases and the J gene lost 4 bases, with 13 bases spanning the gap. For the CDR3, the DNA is TGCGCCAGCAGCCACACCCAGGGAACTTACGAGCAGTACTTC. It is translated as CASSHTQGTYEQYF.

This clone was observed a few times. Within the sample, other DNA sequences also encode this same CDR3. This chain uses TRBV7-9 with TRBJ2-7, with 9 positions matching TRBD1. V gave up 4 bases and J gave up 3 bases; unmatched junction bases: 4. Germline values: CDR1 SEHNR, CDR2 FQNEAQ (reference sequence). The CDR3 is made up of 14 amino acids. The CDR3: CASSSPGQGYEQYF. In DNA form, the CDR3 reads TGTGCCAGCAGCTCTCCGGGACAGGGCTACGAGCAGTACTTC.

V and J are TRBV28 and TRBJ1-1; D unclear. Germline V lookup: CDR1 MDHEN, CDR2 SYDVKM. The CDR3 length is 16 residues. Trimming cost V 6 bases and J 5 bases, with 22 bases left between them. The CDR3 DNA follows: TGTGCCAGCAGACCCCGTTCCGGGCGGAGGGAAACTGAAGCTTTCTTT. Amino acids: CASRPRSGRRETEAFF.

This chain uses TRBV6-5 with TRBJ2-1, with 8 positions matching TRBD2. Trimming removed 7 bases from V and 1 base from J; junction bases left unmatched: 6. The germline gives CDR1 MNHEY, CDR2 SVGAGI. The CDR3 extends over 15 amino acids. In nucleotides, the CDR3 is TGTGCCAGCACACGAACTAGCGGTTCCTACAATGAGCAGTTCTTC. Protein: CASTRTSGSYNEQFF.

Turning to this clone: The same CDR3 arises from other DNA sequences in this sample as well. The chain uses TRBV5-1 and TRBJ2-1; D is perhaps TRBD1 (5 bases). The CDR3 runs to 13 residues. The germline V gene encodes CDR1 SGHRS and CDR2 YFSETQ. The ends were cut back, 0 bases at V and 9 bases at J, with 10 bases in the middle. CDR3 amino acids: CASSLGQGGEQFF. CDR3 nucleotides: TGCGCCAGCAGCTTGGGCCAGGGCGGTGAGCAGTTCTTC. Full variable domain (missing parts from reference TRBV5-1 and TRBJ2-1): KAGVTQTPRYLIKTRGQQVTLSCSPISGHRSVSWYQQTPGQGLQFLFEYFSETQRNKGNFPGRFSGRQFSNSRSEMNVSTLELGDSALYLCASSLGQGGEQFFGPGTRLTVL.

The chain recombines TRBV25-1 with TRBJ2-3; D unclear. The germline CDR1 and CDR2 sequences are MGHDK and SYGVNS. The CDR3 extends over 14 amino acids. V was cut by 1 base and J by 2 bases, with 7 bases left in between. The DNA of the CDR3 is TGTGCCAGCAGTGAATCAGGCCCCACAGATACGCAGTATTTT. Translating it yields CASSESGPTDTQYF.

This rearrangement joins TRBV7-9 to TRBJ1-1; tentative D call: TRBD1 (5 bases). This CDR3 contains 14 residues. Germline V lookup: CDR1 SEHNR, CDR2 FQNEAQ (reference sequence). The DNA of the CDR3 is TGTGCAGGGGCCGTAAACATCATGAACACTGAAGCTTTCTTT. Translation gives CAGAVNIMNTEAFF. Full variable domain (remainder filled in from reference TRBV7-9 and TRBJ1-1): DTGVSQNPRHKITKRGQNVTFRCDPISEHNRLYWYRQTLGQGPEFLTYFQNEAQLEKSRLLSDRFSAERPKGSFSTLEIQRTEQGDSAMYLCAGAVNIMNTEAFFGQGTRLTVV.